This T cell receptor (beta chain) came from a study of cytomegalovirus exposure and HLA in healthy donors. Study context: The roughly 120 validation repertoires, a later analysis reported, used the same platform as the approximately 670 first-cohort repertoires.

The method was immunoSEQ multiplex PCR; TCRdb's version includes in-frame clones alone and lacks a portion of them. The sample holds some 84,000 clones, approximately 91% seen once. Between the trimmed V and J ends, which lost 1 base and 2 bases, there was a span of 12 bases. The CDR3 runs 15 residues. Per the germline V gene, CDR1 is SGHNT and CDR2 is YYREEE (reference sequence). Regarding this clone: No antigen is known for it.

Study-wide findings and caveats: Rare sequences made up most TCRs, while some public TCRs were found in many donors. Published work reported that the classifier diagnosed cytomegalovirus status with high specificity and sensitivity.

The donors formed part of the approximately 120-subject validation cohort, distinct from the roughly 640-subject first cohort. The sequencing sample was made of PBMCs. This chain links TRBV5-4 with TRBJ1-2; D is possibly TRBD1 (6 bases). This receptor was taken from a man aged 25-45 years in good health and CMV-seronegative. CDR3 in DNA: TGTGCCAGCAGCTTGATGGGGGCGGCCAACTATGGCTACACCTTC. Its protein is CASSLMGAANYGYTF.